The 5 T cell receptor beta chains below all came from one sample that was sequenced in a study of blood T cells in healthy people across ages. A second roughly 7 to 12 cycle PCR used barcoded and J-beta primers. TCRdb re-called the 5' RACE reads with MiXCR, one entry per CDR3 protein. This table has 900,000 to 950,000 distinct CDR3 sequences, around 29% appearing once. These data are also associated with another study on T cells of mothers and their children.

Sequences were obtained from blood. Every receptor here comes from a middle-aged woman in good health.

The chain combines TRBV7-2 with TRBJ2-5; TRBD2 might be the D (6 bases). The CDR3 totals 13 residues. Germline V gives CDR1 SGHTA, CDR2 FQGNSA. V lost 5 bases, J lost 4 bases, and 11 bases lay in between. The CDR3 region has the DNA TGTGCCAGCAGCCGGGGGATGGGAGAGACCCAGTACTTC. It translates to CASSRGMGETQYF. Full variable domain (outside the CDR3, taken from reference TRBV7-2 and TRBJ2-5): GAGVSQSPSNKVTEKGKDVELRCDPISGHTALYWYRQSLGQGLEFLIYFQGNSAPDKSGLPSDRFSAERTGGSVSTLTIQRTQQEDSAVYLCASSRGMGETQYFGPGTRLLVL.

This clonotype was seen ten or more times. This chain connects TRBV7-9 to TRBJ2-7; D is possibly TRBD1 (6 bases). The CDR3 is made up of 13 amino acids. Germline values: CDR1 SEHNR, CDR2 FQNEAQ (reference sequence). V gave up 6 bases and J gave up 6 bases, with 15 bases separating them. Here the CDR3 DNA reads TGTGCCAGCAGTACAACAGGGATCGGCGAGCAGTACTTC. This translates into CASSTTGIGEQYF.

On this clonotype: One end of the junction does not line up with germline, which may come from a read error. Here the CDR3 DNA reads TGCAGCGTTAAAGAATCCCAGGGTGGGAATCAGCCCCAGCATTTT. Translation gives CSVKESQGGNQPQHF. The gene calls are TRBV29-1 and TRBJ1-5, with D possibly being TRBD1 (5 bases). The CDR3 spans 15 residues. Germline V CDR1 and CDR2: SQVTM, ANQGSEA.

V usage is TRBV5-1 and J usage is TRBJ2-6; TRBD1 aligns across 8 bases. V shed 0 bases, J shed 0 bases, and the junction held 5 bases outside the gene matches. Germline V gene lookup returns CDR1 SGHRS and CDR2 YFSETQ. The CDR3 sequence is 18 residues long. CDR3 in DNA: TGCGCCAGCAGCTTGGGGCAGGGGGCCTTCTCTGGGGCCAACGTCCTGACTTTC. Translation: CASSLGQGAFSGANVLTF.

A few counts support this clonotype. The rearrangement uses TRBV29-1 and TRBJ2-7; possibly TRBD1 for D (7 bases). CDR3 length: 14 residues. V lost 4 bases and J lost 4, with 17 bases in between. The V gene's germline CDR1 is SQVTM and CDR2 ANQGSEA. The CDR3 is CSVGGGGEVYEQYF. The CDR3 DNA reads as TGCAGCGTTGGAGGAGGGGGCGAGGTGTACGAGCAGTACTTC.